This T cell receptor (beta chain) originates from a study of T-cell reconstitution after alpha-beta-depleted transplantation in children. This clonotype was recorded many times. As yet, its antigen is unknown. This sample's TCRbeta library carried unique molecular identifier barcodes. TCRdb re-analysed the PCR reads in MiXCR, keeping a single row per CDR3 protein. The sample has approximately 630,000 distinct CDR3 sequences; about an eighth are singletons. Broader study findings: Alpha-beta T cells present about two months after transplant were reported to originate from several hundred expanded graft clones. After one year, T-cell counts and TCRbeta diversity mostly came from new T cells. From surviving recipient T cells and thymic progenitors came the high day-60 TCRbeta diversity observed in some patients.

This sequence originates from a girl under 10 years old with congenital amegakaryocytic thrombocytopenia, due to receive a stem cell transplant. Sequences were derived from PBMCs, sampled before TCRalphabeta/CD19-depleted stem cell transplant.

The CDR3: CASSRDPQAYNEQFF. The CDR3 DNA is TGTGCCAGCAGTAGGGACCCGCAGGCTTACAATGAGCAGTTCTTC. V and J are TRBV6-1 and TRBJ2-1; D tentatively reads TRBD1 or TRBD2 (5 bases each). CDR1 MNHNS and CDR2 SASEGT come from the germline V gene. V lost 5 bases, J lost 4 bases, and 15 bases lay in between. This CDR3 is 15 amino acids long.